The entry below describes one TCR beta chain. Its cognate antigen has yet to be identified. No base qualities exist here, and no much larger clone lies one base off it. Whole blood was collected in K2EDTA tubes by collaborating institutions according to the institutions' own protocols. For TCRbeta analysis, collaborators shipped samples as frozen whole blood, isolated PBMCs, or DNA extracted from either of those sample types. The sample belongs to a study of blood T cell repertoires in COVID-19 (TCRdb year 2020). Turning to the overall study: Samples from collaborators originated in the United States, Italy and Spain and spanned both the acute and convalescent phases of COVID-19. The material from the prospective study consisted of cDNA or gDNA derived from T cells, B-cell-depleted T cells, or PBMCs. Deeply sampled blood TCRbeta repertoires from subjects exposed to, actively infected with, or recovered from COVID-19 were included in the dataset. The repertoires were released in a freely available public database intended as a resource for research on the immune response to SARS-CoV-2. The samples were drawn from two sources: the first 160 participants of the ongoing ImmuneRACE study, and over 950 subjects contributed by 6 global collaborators. Sample metadata almost always included a de-identified subject ID, COVID-19 status, age in years and sex. HLA class I and class II types, where available, came from metadata supplied by the sample provider rather than from assay-based typing.

The research as a whole found: How much clinical and demographic metadata was included differed by source and by participant, and the metadata was provided uncurated.

The immunoSEQ Assay, a bias-controlled multiplex PCR, was used to amplify TCRbeta CDR3 regions from genomic DNA. The paper's data handling went like this. Within the assay, amplification of reference gene primers was used to estimate how many nucleated cells each sample contained. Sequence reads were collapsed and filtered to measure the absolute abundance of every unique TCRbeta CDR3 rearrangement. For each sample, productive Simpson clonality was calculated as the square root of Simpson's diversity index over productive rearrangements. Drawn from immuneACCESS, this table holds only the in-frame rearrangements with V and J called that TCRdb kept. Clones are partly lost; checked studies trace under half to an unresolved V gene and leave the rest unexplained. V and J calls and clone size come straight from that table; D and trimming were deduced from the DNA. Present in this sample are about 160,000 clones, around three quarters of which were seen just once. The top ten clonotypes cover around 8.1% of the sample.

CDR1 and CDR2 are read off the germline V gene as MNHEY and SVGAGI. Spanning cysteine to phenylalanine, the CDR3 consists of 15 amino acids. Only the CDR3 portion is preserved as DNA: 45 bases, with reading frame beginning at the first base. Trimming removed 4 bases from V and 4 bases from J, leaving 16 bases between the germline ends. The rearranged chain carries TRBV6-5 and TRBJ1-2, with no D gene named confidently. The source of this sequence is a man aged 60 to 69 with acute or convalescent COVID-19. Sequencing was done on a sample of peripheral blood. CDR3 protein: CASSFTAESLYGYTF. In nucleotide form, the sequence is TGTGCCAGCAGTTTCACAGCCGAATCACTCTATGGCTACACCTTC.